These 20 T cell receptor beta chains were sequenced from one sample in a study of response to subunit inactivated influenza vaccine. TCRdb reprocessed the RT-PCR reads via MiXCR and lists one record per CDR3 protein. The sample has over 450,000 distinct CDR3 sequences; over 10% are singletons. This material consisted of PBMCs from blood, taken more than 35 days after vaccination. The receptors here all came from a man aged 50-60 years who received an inactivated influenza vaccine.

The V and J genes are TRBV19 and TRBJ2-3; TRBD1 agrees at 10 bases. Per the germline V gene, CDR1 is LNHDA and CDR2 is SQIVND (reference sequence). CDR3 length: 14 amino acids. The ends lost 6 bases at V and 6 bases at J; junction bases unmatched: 6. The CDR3 protein is CASSWTGGVDTQYF. The CDR3 DNA sequence: TGTGCCAGTAGCTGGACAGGGGGAGTGGATACGCAGTATTTT.

This clonotype was counted between two and nine times. Here the CDR3 reads CAISETEAATEAFF. The CDR3 DNA follows: TGTGCCATCAGTGAGACGGAGGCGGCCACTGAAGCTTTCTTT. The chain joins TRBV10-3 to TRBJ1-1; no firm D call. Germline assignment: CDR1 ENHRY and CDR2 SYGVKD. Trimming shortened V by 2 bases and J by 4 bases, and 11 bases separated the two germline ends. This CDR3 comprises 14 residues.

Ten or more counts support this clonotype. The CDR3 region is CASSVVPGSEAFF. In DNA form, the CDR3 reads TGTGCCAGCAGCGTAGTTCCGGGATCTGAAGCTTTCTTT. The chain recombines TRBV9 with TRBJ1-1, with D hard to call. Trimming stripped 0 bases from V and 6 bases from J, with 9 bases between. The CDR3 totals 13 residues. The germline V gene encodes CDR1 SGDLS and CDR2 YYNGEE.

V usage is TRBV6-1 and J usage is TRBJ2-3, with TRBD1 identical over 8 bases. Looked up from germline, CDR1 is MNHNS and CDR2 is SASEGT. Trimming cost V 6 bases and J 1 base; bases outside gene matches: 6. The CDR3 consists of 15 residues. CDR3 residues: CASRSGQVRTDTQYF. In DNA, the CDR3 is TGTGCCAGCAGATCGGGACAGGTTCGCACAGATACGCAGTATTTT.

The chain has TRBV20-1 and TRBJ1-2, with D unclear. The V and J ends lost 2 bases and 5 bases respectively, with 6 bases between them. Germline lookup yields CDR1 DFQATT and CDR2 SNEGSKA (reference sequence). The CDR3 consists of 11 residues. CDR3: CSARRNYGYTF. The CDR3 coding sequence is TGCAGTGCTAGACGGAATTATGGCTACACCTTC.

This clonotype has a count of ten or more. The V call is TRBV6-5, the J call TRBJ2-1; D perhaps matches TRBD2 (5 bases). CDR3 length: 16 residues. V dropped 4 bases and J dropped 12 bases, with 25 bases sitting between them. CDR1 and CDR2 (germline): MNHEY, SVGAGI. The CDR3: CASSFLLSDGILGQFF. The CDR3 DNA follows: TGTGCCAGCAGTTTTCTGCTCTCGGACGGGATCCTAGGGCAGTTCTTC.

This clonotype was seen only a few times. The CDR3 region has the DNA TGTGCCAGCAGTTTACCGGTGGGGGCGTCGGACATTCAGTACTTC. Its translation is CASSLPVGASDIQYF. The chain has TRBV28 and TRBJ2-4, with D possibly TRBD1 on 6 matching bases. The V gene lost 2 bases and the J gene lost 8 bases, with 16 bases spanning the gap. The CDR3 covers 15 residues. Germline CDR1 MDHEN, CDR2 SYDVKM.

The chain couples TRBV6-1 to TRBJ2-1; 7 bases fit TRBD1. Germline V CDR1 and CDR2: MNHNS, SASEGT. V was pared by 3 bases and J by 2 bases, with 4 bases of the junction left unmatched. This CDR3 spans 15 amino acids. CDR3 sequence reads: CASSDKGATYNEQFF. CDR3 bases: TGTGCCAGCAGTGATAAGGGGGCGACCTACAATGAGCAGTTCTTC.

CDR3 amino acids: CASSPPGTSLIYNEQFF. CDR3 in DNA: TGTGCCAGCAGTCCACCCGGGACTAGCCTGATCTACAATGAGCAGTTCTTC. The rearrangement joins TRBV6-2 or TRBV6-3 to TRBJ2-1; TRBD2 matches 9 bases. The CDR3 is made up of 17 amino acids. Unmatched junction bases numbered 11, after V lost 5 bases and J lost 3 bases. Per the germline V gene, CDR1 is MNHEY and CDR2 is SVGEGT.

This clonotype was found a few times. This rearrangement joins TRBV24-1 to TRBJ2-1; 8 bases agree with TRBD1. This CDR3 comprises 17 residues. Germline V gene data show CDR1 as KGHDR and CDR2 as SFDVKD. V lost 3 bases, J lost 0 bases, and 6 bases stayed unmatched. CDR3 sequence (DNA): TGTGCCACCAGTGATCGGACAGGGACCTACTCCTACAATGAGCAGTTCTTC. Translating gives CATSDRTGTYSYNEQFF.

This sequence joins TRBV12-3 or TRBV12-4 and TRBJ2-7, with 7 bases that match TRBD2. The V and J ends lost 11 bases and 7 bases, in that order; junction bases with no gene match: 2. The CDR3 extends over 9 amino acids. Here the CDR3 DNA reads TGTGCCGGGGGGGGGGAGCAGTACTTC. It codes for CAGGGEQYF.

This clonotype was recorded a few times. The chain uses TRBV12-3 or TRBV12-4 and TRBJ2-1, with a tentative D call TRBD1 (5 bases). V shed 1 base and J shed 2 bases, with 9 bases lying between them. The CDR3 length is 15 residues. The CDR3 region is CASSLGQLTYNEQFF. The DNA for the CDR3 is TGTGCCAGCAGTTTAGGACAGCTCACCTACAATGAGCAGTTCTTC.

This clonotype was seen repeatedly, ten times or more. The chain joins TRBV10-3 to TRBJ2-7; D is possibly TRBD2 (5 bases). The V end was cut by 0 bases, the J end by 4 bases, with 13 bases between. CDR3 length equals 15 residues. Germline CDR1 reads ENHRY; CDR2 reads SYGVKD. CDR3 residues: CAISESNLGVYEQYF. Written as DNA, the CDR3 is TGTGCCATCAGTGAGTCGAATTTGGGAGTGTACGAGCAGTACTTC.

The CDR3 loop is CASSVGGLPAYNEQFF. For the CDR3, the DNA is TGTGCCAGCAGCGTAGGGGGACTCCCGGCCTACAATGAGCAGTTCTTC. The V and J genes are TRBV9 and TRBJ2-1; maybe TRBD2 (6 bases). Germline loops: CDR1 SGDLS, CDR2 YYNGEE. V lost 0 bases and J lost 2, with 12 bases in between. The CDR3 has 16 residues.

The chain couples TRBV5-1 to TRBJ1-6, with a tentative D call TRBD1 (6 bases). Germline V gene sequence: CDR1 SGHRS, CDR2 YFSETQ. V gave up 1 base and J gave up 9 bases, with 11 bases separating them. There are 14 residues in the CDR3. CDR3 nucleotide sequence: TGCGCCAGCAGCTTGACAGGGTCCAGTTCACCCCTCCACTTT. Protein product: CASSLTGSSSPLHF. Looking up the rest from reference TRBV5-1 and TRBJ1-6 gives the full variable domain: KAGVTQTPRYLIKTRGQQVTLSCSPISGHRSVSWYQQTPGQGLQFLFEYFSETQRNKGNFPGRFSGRQFSNSRSEMNVSTLELGDSALYLCASSLTGSSSPLHFGNGTRLTVT.

The chain recombines TRBV9 with TRBJ2-7; maybe TRBD1 (5 bases). CDR1 and CDR2 (germline): SGDLS, YYNGEE. The CDR3 loop spans 14 amino acids. Trimming shortened V by 2 bases and J by 0 bases, and 9 bases separated the two germline ends. Written as DNA, the CDR3 is TGTGCCAGCAGCGTGAAAGACAGCTCCTACGAGCAGTACTTC. Protein: CASSVKDSSYEQYF.

As for this clonotype: With a much larger clone just one base away, this may be a read error. The chain carries TRBV12-3 or TRBV12-4 and TRBJ2-7; D uncertain. The CDR3 length is 13 residues. The CDR3 loop is CASSLGESYKQYF. CDR3 DNA sequence: TGTGCCAGCAGTTTAGGCGAAAGCTACAAGCAGTACTTC.

The chain links TRBV6-2 or TRBV6-3 to TRBJ1-5; possible D gene TRBD1, 6 bases. Germline CDR1 and CDR2: MNHEY and SVGEGT. CDR3 size: 13 residues. V shed 8 bases and J shed 7 bases, with 15 bases lying between them. The CDR3 region is CASSNRVRQPQHF. The CDR3 coding sequence is TGTGCCAGCTCCAACAGGGTGAGACAGCCCCAGCATTTT.

This clonotype occurred many times. This chain joins TRBV20-1 and TRBJ2-1; 10 bases are a match to TRBD2. Germline loops: CDR1 DFQATT, CDR2 SNEGSKA (reference sequence). CDR3 length: 14 residues. V was clipped by 0 bases and J by 8 bases; unmatched bases: 4. The CDR3 DNA is TGCAGTGCTAGAGACTTGACTAGCGGGTATGAGCAGTTCTTC. This sequence encodes CSARDLTSGYEQFF.

The sample holds a few counts of this clonotype. The chain uses TRBV5-4 and TRBJ2-7, with D possibly TRBD2 on 5 matching bases. The CDR3 has 15 amino acids. Germline loops: CDR1 SGHNT, CDR2 YYREEE (reference sequence). V lost 4 bases and J lost 0, with 14 bases in between. The CDR3 loop reads CASSRGGDNSYEQYF. The CDR3, as DNA: TGTGCCAGCAGCCGCGGAGGTGACAACTCCTACGAGCAGTACTTC.